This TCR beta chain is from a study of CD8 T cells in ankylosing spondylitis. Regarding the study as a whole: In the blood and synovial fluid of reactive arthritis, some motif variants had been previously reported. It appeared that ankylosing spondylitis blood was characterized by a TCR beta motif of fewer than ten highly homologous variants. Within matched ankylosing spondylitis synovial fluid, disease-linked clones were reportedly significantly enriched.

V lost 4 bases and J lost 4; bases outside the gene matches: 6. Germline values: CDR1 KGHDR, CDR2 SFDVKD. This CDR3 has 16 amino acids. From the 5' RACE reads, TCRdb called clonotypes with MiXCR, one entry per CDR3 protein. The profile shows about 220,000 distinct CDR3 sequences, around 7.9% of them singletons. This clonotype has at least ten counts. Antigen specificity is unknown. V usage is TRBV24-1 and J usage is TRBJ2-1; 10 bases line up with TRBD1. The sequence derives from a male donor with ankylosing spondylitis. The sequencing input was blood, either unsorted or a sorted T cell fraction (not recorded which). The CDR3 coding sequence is TGTGCCACCAGTGACTCGGACAGGGGGGGGTACAATGAGCAGTTCTTC. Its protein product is CATSDSDRGGYNEQFF.